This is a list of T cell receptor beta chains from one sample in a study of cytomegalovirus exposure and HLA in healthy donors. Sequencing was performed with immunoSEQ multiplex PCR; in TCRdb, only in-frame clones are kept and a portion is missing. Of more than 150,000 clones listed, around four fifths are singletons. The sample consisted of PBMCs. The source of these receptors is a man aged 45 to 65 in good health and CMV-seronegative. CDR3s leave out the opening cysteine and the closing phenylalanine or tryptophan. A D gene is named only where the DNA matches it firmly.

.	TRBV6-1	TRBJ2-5	ASSERAGKETQY
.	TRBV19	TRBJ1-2	ASSILYGYT
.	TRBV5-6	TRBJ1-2	ASSLAERYT
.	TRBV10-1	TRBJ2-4	ASSEDSQY
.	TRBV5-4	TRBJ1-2	ASSLGSRVYGYT
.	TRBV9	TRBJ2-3	ASSPRGYELTDTQY
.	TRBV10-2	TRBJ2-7	ASRDSYEQY
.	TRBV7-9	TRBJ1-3	ASSLVSPYSGNTIY
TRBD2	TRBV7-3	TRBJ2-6	ASNQGRAGANVLT
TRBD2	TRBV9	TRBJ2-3	ASSARLAGTDTQY
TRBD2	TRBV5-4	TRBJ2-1	ASSLGAGGDNEQF
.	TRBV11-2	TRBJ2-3	ASSLDVAGGITHTQY
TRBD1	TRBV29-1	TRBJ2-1	SVTGTGGYNEQF
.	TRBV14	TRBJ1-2	ASSRDTRYGYT
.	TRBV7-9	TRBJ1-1	SSSLVKTEAF
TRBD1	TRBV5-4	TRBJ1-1	ASSLGQGYLMNTEAF
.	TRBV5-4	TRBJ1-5	ASSRQPNQPQH
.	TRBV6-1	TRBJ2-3	ASSSGTHTDTQY
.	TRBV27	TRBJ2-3	ASSLAVGREDTQY
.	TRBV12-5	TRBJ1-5	ASGLTSTAGTRNQPQH
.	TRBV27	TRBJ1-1	ACYSAFGGVTEAF
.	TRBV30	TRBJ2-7	AWRQGTAAQY
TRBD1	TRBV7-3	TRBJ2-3	ASSQLGQGNTDTQY
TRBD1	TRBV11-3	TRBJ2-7	ASSLLRGHEQY